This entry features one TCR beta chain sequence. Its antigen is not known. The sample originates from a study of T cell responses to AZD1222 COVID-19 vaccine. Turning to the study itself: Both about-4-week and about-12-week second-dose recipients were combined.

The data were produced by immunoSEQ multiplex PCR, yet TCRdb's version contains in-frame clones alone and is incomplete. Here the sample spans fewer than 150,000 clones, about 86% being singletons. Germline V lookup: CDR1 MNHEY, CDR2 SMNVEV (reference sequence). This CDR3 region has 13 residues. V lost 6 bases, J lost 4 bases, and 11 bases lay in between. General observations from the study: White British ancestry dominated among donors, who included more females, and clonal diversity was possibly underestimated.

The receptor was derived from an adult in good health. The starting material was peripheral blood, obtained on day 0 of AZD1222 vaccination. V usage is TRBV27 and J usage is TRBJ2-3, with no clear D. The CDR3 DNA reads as TGTGCCAGCAGCTTGGGTAGATCAGATACGCAGTATTTT. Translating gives CASSLGRSDTQYF.